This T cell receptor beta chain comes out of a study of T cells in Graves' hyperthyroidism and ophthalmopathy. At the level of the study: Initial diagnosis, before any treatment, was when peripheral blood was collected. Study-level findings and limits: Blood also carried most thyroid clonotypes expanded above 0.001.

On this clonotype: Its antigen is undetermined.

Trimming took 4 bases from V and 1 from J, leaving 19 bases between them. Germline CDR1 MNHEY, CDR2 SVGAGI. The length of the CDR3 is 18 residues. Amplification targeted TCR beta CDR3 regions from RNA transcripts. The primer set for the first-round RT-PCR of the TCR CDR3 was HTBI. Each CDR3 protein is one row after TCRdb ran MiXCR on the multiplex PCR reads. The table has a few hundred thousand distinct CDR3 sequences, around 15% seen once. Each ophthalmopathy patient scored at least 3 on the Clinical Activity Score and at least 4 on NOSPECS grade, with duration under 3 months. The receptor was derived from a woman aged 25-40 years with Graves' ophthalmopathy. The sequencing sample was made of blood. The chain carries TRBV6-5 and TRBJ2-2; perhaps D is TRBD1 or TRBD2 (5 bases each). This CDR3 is CASSSGTYDSRNTGELFF. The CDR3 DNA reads TGTGCCAGCAGTTCCGGGACCTACGACTCCCGGAACACCGGGGAGCTGTTTTTT.